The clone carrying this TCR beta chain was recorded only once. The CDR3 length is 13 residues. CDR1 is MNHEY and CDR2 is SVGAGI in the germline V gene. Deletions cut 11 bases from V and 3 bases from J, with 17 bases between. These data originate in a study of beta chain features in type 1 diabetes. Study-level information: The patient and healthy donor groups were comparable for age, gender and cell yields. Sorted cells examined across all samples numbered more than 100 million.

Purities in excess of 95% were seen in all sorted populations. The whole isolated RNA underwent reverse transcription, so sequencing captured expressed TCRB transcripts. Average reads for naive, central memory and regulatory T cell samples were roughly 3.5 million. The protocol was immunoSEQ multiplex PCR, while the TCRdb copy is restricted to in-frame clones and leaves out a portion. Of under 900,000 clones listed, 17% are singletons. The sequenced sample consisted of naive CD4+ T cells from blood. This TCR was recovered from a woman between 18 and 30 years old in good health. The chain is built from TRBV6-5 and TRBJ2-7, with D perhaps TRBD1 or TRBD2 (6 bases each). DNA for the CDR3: TGTGCCGCAGGGGCCGGGGGAGGCTACGAGCAGTACTTC. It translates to CAAGAGGGYEQYF.